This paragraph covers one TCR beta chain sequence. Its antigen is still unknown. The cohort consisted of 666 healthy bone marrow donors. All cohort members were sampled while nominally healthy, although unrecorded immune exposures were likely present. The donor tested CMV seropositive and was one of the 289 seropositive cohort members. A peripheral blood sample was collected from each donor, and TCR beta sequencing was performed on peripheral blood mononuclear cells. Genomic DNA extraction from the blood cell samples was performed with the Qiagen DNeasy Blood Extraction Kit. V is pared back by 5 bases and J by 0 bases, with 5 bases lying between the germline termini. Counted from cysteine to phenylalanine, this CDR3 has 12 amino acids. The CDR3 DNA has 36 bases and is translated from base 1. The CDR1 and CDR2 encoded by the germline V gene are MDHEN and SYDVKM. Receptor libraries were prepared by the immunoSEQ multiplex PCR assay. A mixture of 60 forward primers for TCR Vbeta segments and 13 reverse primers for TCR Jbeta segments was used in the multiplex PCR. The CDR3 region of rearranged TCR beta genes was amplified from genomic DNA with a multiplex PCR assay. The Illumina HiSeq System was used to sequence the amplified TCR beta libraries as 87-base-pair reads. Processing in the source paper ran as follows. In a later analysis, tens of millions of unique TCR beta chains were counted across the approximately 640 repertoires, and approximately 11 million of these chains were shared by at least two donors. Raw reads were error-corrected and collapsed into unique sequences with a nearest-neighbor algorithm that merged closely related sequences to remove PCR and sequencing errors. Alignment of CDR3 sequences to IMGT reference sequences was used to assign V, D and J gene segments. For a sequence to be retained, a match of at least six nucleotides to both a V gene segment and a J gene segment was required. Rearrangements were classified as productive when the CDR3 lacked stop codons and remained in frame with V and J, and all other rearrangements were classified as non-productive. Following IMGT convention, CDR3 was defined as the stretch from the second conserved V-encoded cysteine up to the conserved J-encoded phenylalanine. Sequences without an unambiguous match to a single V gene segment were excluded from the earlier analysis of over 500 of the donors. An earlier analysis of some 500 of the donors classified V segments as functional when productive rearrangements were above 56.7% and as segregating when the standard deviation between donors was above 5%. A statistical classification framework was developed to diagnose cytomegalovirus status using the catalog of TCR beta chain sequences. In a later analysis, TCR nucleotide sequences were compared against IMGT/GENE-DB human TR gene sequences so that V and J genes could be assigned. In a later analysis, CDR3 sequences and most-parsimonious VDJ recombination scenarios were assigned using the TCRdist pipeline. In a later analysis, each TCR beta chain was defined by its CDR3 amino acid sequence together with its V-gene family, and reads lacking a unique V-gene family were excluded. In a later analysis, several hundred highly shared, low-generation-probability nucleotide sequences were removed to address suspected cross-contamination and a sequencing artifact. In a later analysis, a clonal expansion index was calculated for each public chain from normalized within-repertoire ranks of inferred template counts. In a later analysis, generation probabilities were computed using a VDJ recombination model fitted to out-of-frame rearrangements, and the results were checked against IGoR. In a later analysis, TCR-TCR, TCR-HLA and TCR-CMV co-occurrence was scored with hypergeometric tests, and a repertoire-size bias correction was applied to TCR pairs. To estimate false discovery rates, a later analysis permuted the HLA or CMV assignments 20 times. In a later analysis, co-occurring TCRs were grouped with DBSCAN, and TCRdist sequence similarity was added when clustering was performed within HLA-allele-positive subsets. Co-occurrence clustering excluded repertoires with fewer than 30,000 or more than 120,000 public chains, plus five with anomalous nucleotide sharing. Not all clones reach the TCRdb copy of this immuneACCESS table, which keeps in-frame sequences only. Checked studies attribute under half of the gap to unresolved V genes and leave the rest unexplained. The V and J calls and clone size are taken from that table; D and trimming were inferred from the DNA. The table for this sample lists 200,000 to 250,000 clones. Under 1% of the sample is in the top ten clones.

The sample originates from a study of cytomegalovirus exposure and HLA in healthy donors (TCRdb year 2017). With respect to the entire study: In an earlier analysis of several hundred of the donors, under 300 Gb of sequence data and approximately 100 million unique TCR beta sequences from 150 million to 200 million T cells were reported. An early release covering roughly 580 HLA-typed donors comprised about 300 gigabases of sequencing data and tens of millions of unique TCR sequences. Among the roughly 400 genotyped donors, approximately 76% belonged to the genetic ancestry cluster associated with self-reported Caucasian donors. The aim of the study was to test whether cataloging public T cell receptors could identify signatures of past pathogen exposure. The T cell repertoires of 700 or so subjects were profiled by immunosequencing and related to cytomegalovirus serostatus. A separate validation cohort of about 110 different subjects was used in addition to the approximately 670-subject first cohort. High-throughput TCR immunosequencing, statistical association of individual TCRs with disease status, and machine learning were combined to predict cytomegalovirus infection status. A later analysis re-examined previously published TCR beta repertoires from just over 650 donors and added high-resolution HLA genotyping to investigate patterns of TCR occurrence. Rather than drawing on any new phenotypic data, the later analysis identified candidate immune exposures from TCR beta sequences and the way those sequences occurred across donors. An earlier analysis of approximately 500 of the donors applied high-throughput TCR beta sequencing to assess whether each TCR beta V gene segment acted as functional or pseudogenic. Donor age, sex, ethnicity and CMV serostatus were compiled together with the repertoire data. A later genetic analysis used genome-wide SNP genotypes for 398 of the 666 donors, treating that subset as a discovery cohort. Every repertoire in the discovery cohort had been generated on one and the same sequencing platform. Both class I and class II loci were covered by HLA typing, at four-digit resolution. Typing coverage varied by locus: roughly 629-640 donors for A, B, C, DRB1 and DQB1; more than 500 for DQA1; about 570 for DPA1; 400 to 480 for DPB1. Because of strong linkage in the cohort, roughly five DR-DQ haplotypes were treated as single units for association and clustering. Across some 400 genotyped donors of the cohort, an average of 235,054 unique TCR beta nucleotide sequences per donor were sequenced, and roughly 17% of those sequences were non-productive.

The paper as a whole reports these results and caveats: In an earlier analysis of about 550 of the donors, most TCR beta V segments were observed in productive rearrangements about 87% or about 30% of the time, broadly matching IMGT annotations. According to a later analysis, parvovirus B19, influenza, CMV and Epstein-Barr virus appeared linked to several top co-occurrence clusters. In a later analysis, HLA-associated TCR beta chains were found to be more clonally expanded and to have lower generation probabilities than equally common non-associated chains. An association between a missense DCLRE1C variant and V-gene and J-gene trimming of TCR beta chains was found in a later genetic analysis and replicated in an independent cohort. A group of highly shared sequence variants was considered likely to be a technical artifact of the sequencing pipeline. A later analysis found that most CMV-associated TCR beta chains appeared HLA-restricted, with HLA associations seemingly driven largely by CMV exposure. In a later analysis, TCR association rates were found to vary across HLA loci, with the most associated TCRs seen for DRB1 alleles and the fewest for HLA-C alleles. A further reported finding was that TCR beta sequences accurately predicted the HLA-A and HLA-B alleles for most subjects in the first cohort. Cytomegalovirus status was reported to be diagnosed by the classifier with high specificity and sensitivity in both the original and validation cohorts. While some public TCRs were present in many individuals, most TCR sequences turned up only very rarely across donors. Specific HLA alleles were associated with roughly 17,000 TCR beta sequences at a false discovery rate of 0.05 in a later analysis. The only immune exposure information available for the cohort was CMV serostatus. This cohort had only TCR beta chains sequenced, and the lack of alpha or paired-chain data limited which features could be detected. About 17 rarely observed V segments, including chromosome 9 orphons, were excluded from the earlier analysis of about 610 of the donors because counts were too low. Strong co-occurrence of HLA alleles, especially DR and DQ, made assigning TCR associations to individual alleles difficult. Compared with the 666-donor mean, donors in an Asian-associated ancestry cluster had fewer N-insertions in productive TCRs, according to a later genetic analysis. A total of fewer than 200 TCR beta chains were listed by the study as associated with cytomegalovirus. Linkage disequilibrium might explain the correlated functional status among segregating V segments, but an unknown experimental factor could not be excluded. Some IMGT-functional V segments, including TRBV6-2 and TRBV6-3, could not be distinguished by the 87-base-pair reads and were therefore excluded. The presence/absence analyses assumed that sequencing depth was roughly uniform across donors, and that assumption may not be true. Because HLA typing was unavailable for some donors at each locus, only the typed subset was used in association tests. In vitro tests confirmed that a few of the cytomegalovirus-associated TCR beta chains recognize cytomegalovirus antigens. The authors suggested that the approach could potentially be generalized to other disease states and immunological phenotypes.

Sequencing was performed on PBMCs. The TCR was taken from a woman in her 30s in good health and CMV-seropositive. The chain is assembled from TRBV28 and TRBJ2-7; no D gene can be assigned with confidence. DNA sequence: TGTGCCAGCAGTCCCTACTCCTACGAGCAGTACTTC. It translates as CASSPYSYEQYF.